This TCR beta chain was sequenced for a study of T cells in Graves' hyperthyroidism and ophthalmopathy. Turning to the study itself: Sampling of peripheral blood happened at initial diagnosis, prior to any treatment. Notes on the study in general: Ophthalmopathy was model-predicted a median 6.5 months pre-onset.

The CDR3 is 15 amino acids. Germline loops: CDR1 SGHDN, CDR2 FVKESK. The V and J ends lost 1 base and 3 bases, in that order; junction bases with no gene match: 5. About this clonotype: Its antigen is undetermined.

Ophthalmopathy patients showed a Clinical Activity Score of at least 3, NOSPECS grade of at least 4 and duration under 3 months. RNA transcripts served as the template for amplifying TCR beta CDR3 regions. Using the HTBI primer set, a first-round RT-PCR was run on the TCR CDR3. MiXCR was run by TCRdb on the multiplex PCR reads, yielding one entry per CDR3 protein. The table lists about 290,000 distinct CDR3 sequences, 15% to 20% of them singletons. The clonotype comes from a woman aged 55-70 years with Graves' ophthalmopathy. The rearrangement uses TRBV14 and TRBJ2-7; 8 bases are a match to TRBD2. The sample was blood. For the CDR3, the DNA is TGTGCCAGCAGCCAAGGGGGTAGCGGGATCTACGAGCAGTACTTC. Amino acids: CASSQGGSGIYEQYF.